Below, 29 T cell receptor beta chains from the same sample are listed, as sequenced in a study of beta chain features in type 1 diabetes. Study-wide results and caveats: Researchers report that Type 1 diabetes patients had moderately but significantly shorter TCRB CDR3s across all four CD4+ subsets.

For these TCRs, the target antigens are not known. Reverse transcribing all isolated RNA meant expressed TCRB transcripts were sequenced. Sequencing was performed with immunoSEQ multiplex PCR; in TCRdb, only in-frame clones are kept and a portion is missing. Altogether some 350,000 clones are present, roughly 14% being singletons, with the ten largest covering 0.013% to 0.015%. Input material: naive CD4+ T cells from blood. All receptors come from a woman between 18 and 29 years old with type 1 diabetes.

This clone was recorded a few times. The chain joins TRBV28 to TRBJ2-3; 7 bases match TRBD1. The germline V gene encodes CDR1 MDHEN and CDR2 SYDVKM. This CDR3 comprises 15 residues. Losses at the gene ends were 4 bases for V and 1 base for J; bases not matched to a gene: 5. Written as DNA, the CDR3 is TGTGCCAGCAGTTCCCCCGGGACAGGCACAGATACGCAGTATTTT. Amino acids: CASSSPGTGTDTQYF.

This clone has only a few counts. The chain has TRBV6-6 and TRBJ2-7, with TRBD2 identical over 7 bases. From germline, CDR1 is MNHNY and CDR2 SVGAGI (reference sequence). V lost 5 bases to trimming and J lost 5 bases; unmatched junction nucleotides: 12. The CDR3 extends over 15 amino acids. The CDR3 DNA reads TGTGCCAGCAGTACCTCCGGGCGGGAGTCACACGAGCAGTACTTC. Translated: CASSTSGRESHEQYF.

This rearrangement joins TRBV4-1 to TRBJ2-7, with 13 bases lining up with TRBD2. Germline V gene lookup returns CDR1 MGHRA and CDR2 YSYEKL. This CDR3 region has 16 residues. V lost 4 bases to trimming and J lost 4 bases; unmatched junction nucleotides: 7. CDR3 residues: CASSLGLAGVGYEQYF. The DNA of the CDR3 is TGCGCCAGCAGCCTTGGACTAGCGGGAGTAGGATACGAGCAGTACTTC.

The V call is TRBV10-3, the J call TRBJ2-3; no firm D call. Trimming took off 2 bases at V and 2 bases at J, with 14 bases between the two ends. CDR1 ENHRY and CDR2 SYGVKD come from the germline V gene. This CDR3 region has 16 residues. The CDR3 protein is CAISEAESSVTDTQYF. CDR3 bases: TGTGCCATCAGTGAGGCGGAGTCTTCCGTCACAGATACGCAGTATTTT.

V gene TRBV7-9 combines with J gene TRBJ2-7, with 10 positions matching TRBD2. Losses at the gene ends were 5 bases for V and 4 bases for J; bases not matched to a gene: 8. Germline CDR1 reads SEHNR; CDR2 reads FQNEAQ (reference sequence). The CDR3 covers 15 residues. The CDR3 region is CASSRPGLAPYEQYF. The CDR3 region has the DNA TGTGCCAGCAGCCGACCGGGACTAGCGCCGTACGAGCAGTACTTC.

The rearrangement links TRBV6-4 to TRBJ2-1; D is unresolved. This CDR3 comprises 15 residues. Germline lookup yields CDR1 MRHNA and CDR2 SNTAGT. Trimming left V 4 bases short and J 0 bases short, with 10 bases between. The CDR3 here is CASSVSLLSYNEQFF. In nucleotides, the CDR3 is TGTGCCAGCAGTGTGTCCCTTCTCTCCTACAATGAGCAGTTCTTC.

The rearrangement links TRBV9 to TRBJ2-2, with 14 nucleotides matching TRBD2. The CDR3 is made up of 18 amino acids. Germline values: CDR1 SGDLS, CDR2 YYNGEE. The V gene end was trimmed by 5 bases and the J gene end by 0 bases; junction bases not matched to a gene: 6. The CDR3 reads CASSPGLAGGTNTGELFF. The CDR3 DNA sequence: TGTGCCAGCAGTCCCGGACTAGCGGGGGGAACGAACACCGGGGAGCTGTTTTTT.

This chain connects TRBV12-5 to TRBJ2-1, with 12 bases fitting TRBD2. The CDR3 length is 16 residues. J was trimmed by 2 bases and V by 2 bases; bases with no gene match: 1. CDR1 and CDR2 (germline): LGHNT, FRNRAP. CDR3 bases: TGTGCTAGTGGTTTGCGACTAGCGGGAGCCTACAATGAGCAGTTCTTC. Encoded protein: CASGLRLAGAYNEQFF.

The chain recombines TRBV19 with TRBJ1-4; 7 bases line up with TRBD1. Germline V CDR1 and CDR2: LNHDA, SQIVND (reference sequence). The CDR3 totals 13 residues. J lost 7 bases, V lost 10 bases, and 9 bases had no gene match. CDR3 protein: CATFDRVGEKLFF. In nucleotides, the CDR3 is TGTGCCACCTTCGACAGGGTTGGTGAAAAACTGTTTTTT. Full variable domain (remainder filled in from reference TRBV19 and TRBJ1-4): DGGITQSPKYLFRKEGQNVTLSCEQNLNHDAMYWYRQDPGQGLRLIYYSQIVNDFQKGDIAEGYSVSREKKESFPLTVTSAQKNPTAFYLCATFDRVGEKLFFGSGTQLSVL.

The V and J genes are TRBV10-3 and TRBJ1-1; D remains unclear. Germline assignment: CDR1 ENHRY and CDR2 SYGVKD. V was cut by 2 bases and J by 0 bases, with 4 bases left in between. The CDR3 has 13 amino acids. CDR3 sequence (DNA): TGTGCCATCAGTGAGATAATGAACACTGAAGCTTTCTTT. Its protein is CAISEIMNTEAFF.

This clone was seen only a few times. The CDR3 loop reads CASSSGPGTSGETQYF. The CDR3 DNA reads TGCGCCAGCAGCTCCGGCCCCGGGACTAGCGGAGAGACCCAGTACTTC. V is TRBV5-1 and J is TRBJ2-5; 11 bases line up with TRBD2. Trimming removed 3 bases from V and 4 bases from J; junction bases left unmatched: 8. The CDR3 contains 16 residues. The germline CDR1 and CDR2 sequences are SGHRS and YFSETQ.

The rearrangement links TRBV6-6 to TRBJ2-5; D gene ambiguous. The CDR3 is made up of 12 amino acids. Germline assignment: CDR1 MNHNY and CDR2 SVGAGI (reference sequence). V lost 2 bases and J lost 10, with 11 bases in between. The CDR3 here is CASSYLYGHQYF. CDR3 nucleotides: TGTGCCAGCAGTTACCTATATGGGCACCAGTACTTC.

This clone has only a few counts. CDR3 sequence: CSVRGVNTEAFF. For the CDR3, the DNA is TGCAGCGTTCGGGGAGTGAACACTGAAGCTTTCTTT. V is TRBV29-1 and J is TRBJ1-1; D gene ambiguous. Germline CDR1 SQVTM, CDR2 ANQGSEA. V gave up 5 bases and J gave up 0 bases, with 7 bases separating them. CDR3 size: 12 residues.

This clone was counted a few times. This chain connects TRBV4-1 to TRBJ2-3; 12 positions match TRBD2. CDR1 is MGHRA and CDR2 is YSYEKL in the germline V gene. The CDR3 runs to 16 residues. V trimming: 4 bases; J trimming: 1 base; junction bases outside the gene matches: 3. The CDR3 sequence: CASSLRLAGGTDTQYF. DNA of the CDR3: TGCGCCAGCAGCCTCCGACTAGCGGGGGGCACAGATACGCAGTATTTT.

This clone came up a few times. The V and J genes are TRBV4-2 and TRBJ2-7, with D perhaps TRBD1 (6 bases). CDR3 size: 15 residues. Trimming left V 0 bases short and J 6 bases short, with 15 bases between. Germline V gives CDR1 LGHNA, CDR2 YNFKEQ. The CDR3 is CASSQDGLTGVEQYV. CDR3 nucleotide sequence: TGTGCCAGCAGCCAAGATGGTTTGACAGGCGTCGAGCAGTACGTC.

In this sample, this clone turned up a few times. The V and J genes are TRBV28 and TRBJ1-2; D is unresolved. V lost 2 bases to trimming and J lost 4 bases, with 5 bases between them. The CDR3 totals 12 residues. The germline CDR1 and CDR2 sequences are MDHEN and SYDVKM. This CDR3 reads CASSLNSYGYTF. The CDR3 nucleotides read TGTGCCAGCAGTTTAAACAGCTATGGCTACACCTTC.

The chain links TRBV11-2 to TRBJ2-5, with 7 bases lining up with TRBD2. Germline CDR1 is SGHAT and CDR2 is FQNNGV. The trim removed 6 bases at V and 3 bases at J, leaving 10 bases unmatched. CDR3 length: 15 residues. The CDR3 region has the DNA TGTGCCAGCAGTCACATACTAGGACTAGAAGAGACCCAGTACTTC. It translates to CASSHILGLEETQYF. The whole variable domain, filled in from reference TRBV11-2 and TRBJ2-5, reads EAGVAQSPRYKIIEKRQSVAFWCNPISGHATLYWYQQILGQGPKLLIQFQNNGVVDDSQLPKDRFSAERLKGVDSTLKIQPAKLEDSAVYLCASSHILGLEETQYFGPGTRLLVL.

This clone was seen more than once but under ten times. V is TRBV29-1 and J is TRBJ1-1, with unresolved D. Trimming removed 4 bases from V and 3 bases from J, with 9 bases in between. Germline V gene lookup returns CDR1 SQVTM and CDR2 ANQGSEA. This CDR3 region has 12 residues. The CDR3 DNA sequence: TGCAGCGTTGGCACGGGTTACACTGAAGCTTTCTTT. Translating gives CSVGTGYTEAFF.

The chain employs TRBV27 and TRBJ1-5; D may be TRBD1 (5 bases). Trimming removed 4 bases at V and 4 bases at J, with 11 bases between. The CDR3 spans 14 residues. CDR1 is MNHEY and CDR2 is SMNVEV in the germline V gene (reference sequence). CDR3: CASSYSSGNQPQHF. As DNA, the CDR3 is TGTGCCAGCAGTTATTCATCAGGGAATCAGCCCCAGCATTTT.

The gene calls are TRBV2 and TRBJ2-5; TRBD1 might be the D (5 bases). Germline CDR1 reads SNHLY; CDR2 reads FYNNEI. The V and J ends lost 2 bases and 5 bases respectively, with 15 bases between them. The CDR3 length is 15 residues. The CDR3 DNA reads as TGTGCCAGCAGTGAACAGGGCGCAGGACGGGAGACCCAGTACTTC. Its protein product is CASSEQGAGRETQYF. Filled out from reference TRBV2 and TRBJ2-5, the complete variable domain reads EPEVTQTPSHQVTQMGQEVILRCVPISNHLYFYWYRQILGQKVEFLVSFYNNEISEKSEIFDDQFSVERPDGSNFTLKIRSTKLEDSAMYFCASSEQGAGRETQYFGPGTRLLVL.

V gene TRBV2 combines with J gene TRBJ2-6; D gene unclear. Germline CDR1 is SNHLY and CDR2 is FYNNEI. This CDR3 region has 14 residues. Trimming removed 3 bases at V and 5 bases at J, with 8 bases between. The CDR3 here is CASSDPLRANVLTF. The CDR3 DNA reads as TGTGCCAGCAGTGATCCCCTAAGGGCCAACGTCCTGACTTTC.

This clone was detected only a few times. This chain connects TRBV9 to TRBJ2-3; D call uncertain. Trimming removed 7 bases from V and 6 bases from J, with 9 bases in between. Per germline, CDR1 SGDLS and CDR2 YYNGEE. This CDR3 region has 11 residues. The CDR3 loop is CASGRVDTQYF. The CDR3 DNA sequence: TGTGCCAGCGGTCGGGTTGATACGCAGTATTTT.

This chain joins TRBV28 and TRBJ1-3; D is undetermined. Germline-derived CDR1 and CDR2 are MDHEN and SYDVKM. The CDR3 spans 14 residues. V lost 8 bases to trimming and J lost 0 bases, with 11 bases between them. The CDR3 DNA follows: TGTGCCAGCCGAGAGGTTAGCTCTGGAAACACCATATATTTT. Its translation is CASREVSSGNTIYF.

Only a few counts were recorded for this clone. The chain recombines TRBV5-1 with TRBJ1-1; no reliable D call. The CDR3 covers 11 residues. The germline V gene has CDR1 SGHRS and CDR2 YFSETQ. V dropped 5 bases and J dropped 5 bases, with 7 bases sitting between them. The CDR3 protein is CASRRETEAFF. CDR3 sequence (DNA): TGCGCCAGCAGACGGGAAACTGAAGCTTTCTTT.

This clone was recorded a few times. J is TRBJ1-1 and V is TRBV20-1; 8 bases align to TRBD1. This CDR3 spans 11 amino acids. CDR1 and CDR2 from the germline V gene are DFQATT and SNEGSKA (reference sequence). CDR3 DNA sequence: TGCTCTCTTGGACAGGGACCTGAAGCTTTCTTT. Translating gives CSLGQGPEAFF.

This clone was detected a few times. CDR3 sequence (DNA): TGCAGCGTAGGGACAGGGGGCAACGGGAACTATGGCTACACCTTC. It translates to CSVGTGGNGNYGYTF. The chain has TRBV29-1 and TRBJ1-2; 12 bases align to TRBD1. This CDR3 has 15 amino acids. The ends lost 6 bases at V and 2 bases at J; junction bases unmatched: 7. The V gene's germline CDR1 is SQVTM and CDR2 ANQGSEA.

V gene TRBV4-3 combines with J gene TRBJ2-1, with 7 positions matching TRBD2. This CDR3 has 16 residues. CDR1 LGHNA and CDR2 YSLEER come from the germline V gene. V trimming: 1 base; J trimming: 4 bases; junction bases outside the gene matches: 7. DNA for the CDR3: TGCGCCAGCAGCCAAGGGCGGGAGAATCCATACAATGAGCAGTTCTTC. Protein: CASSQGRENPYNEQFF.

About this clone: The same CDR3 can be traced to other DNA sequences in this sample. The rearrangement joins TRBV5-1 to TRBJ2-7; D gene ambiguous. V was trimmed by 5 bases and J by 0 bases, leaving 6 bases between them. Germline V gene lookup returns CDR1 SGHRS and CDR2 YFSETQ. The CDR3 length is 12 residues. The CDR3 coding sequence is TGCGCCAGCAGTCTTAACTCCTACGAGCAGTACTTC. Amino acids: CASSLNSYEQYF. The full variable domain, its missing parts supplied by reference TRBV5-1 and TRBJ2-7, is KAGVTQTPRYLIKTRGQQVTLSCSPISGHRSVSWYQQTPGQGLQFLFEYFSETQRNKGNFPGRFSGRQFSNSRSEMNVSTLELGDSALYLCASSLNSYEQYFGPGTRLTVT.

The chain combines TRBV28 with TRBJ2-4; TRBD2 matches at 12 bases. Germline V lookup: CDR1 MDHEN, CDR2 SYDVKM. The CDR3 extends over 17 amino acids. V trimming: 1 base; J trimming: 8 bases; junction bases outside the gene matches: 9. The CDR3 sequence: CASSLSLRLAGVDIQYF. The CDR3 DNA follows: TGTGCCAGCAGTTTATCCCTCAGACTAGCGGGAGTAGACATTCAGTACTTC.